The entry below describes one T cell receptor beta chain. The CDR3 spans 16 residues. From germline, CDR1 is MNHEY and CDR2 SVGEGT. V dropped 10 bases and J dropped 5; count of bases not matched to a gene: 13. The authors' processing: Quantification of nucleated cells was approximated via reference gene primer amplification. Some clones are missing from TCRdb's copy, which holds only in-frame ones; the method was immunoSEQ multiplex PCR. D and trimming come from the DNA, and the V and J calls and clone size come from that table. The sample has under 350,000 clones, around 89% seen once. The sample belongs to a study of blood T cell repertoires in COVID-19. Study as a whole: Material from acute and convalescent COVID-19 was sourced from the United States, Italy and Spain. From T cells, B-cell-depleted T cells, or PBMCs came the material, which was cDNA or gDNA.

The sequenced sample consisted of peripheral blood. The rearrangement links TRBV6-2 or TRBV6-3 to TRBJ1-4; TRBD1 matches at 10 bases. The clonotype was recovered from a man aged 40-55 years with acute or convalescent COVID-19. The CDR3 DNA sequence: TGTGCCACCCGCCCAGGATCGGGACAGGGGAATGAAAAACTGTTTTTT. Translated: CATRPGSGQGNEKLFF.